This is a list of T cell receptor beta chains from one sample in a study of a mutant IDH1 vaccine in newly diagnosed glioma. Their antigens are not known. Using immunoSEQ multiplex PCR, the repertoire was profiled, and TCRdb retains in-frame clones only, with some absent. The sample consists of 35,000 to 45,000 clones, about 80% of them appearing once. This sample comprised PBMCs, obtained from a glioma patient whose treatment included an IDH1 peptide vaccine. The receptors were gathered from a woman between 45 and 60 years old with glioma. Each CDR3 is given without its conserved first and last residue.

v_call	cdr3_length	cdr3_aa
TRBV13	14	ASSFLHRATNEKLF
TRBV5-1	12	ASSPVRGDYGYT
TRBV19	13	ASIPGGEMNTEAF
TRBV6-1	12	ASSEGRTPTEQY
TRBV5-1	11	ASSLGGAETQY
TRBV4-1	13	ASSQDHRGPDTQY
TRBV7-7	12	ASSPGGRTDTQY
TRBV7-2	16	ASRPGAASVLTYYGYT
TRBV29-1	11	SVGGGTGETQY
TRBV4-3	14	ASSQEWGLATYEQY
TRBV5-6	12	ASSLVGIDEKLF
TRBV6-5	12	ASSRDGSNQPQH
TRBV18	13	ASSLTQGAEDEAF
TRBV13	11	ASRGERGPEAF
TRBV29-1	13	SVGPDRGTSYGYT
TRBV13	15	ASSSSLSGLAGDTQY
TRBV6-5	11	ASSGSQNTEAF
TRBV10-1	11	ASSVDRNYGYT
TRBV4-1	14	ASSQDLTVPTYGYT
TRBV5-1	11	ASSLLQGAEQY
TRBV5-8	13	ASSLAGQGTGELF
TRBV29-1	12	SVVPSSNTGELF
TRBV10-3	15	AISEAPAGGRTDTQY
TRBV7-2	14	ASSSDRAGSGNTIY
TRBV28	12	ASRETGKFRTLH
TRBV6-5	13	ASSPGTSGRNEQF
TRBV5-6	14	ASTSWGSGGYNEQF
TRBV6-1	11	ASSDGVRGWYT
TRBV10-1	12	ASSGTSGKGEQF
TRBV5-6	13	ASSSGPGSNQPQH
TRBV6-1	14	ASSEARVGGGREQY
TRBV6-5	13	ASSYSAGGNYEQY
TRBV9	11	ASSAGRDQPQH
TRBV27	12	ASSLSAGGTEAF
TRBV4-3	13	ASSLGQGTHTEAF
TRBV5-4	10	ASSFGPDTQY
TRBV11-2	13	ASSTQTGPYSPLH
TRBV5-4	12	ASSSGGPTDTQY
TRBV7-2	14	ASSPSFPHRAYGYT
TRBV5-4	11	ASSLIGNTEAF
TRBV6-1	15	ASSDSLAGLSSYEQY
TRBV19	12	ASSPWTGAETQY
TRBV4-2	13	ASSQDRGGRTEAF
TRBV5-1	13	ASSFKQGDNSPLH
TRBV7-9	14	ASSLETGPGANVLT
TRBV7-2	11	ASRQRSGNTIY
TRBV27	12	ASSFPGDLVKQY
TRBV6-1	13	ASSDSPVGSYEQY
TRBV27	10	ASSPTTGELF
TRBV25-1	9	ATGGKNEQF
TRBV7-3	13	ASSSTGSSTDTQY
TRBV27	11	ASSLTGAGEQY
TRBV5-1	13	ASSSGTVNTGELF
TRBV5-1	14	ASSRGSGGPDYEQY